The sequence of this T cell receptor beta chain was determined in a study of early T cells in non-severe SARS-CoV-2 infection. TCRdb re-derived calls from the 5' RACE reads in MiXCR, one entry per CDR3 protein. The sample holds approximately 120,000 distinct CDR3 sequences, 14% to 15% seen once. This clonotype was recorded many times. The CDR3 has 14 amino acids. V lost 3 bases and J 2 bases, leaving 9 bases between the germline ends. Germline V gene lookup returns CDR1 SGHKS and CDR2 YYEKEE (reference sequence). The clonotype comes from an adult who was a healthcare worker with PCR-confirmed SARS-CoV-2 infection or an uninfected control (not recorded which). The sample consisted of whole blood. The V and J genes are TRBV5-5 and TRBJ2-1; the D call may be TRBD1 or TRBD2 (5 bases each). The CDR3 loop reads CASSWTGPYNEQFF. CDR3 coding DNA: TGTGCCAGCAGCTGGACGGGACCCTACAATGAGCAGTTCTTC.